These 15 T cell receptor beta chains share one sample of origin, sequenced in a study of blood T cell repertoires in COVID-19. Data came from immunoSEQ multiplex PCR; TCRdb stores just in-frame clones and leaves some out. The table lists some 450,000 clones, roughly 89% of them singletons. Specimen: peripheral blood. All receptors come from a man between 18 and 35 years old with COVID-19, enrolled during active disease.

This clone was counted once. The same CDR3 arises from other DNA sequences in this sample as well. The chain combines TRBV19 with TRBJ2-2, with no clear D. The CDR3 has 12 amino acids. Trimming stripped 3 bases from V and 5 bases from J, with 4 bases between. Germline V gene lookup returns CDR1 LNHDA and CDR2 SQIVND (reference sequence). The CDR3 bases are TGTGCCAGTAGTATCCTTACCGGGGAGCTGTTTTTT. It yields the protein CASSILTGELFF.

J is TRBJ1-1 and V is TRBV6-1, with 9 bases matching TRBD1. This CDR3 region has 16 residues. Germline V gene data show CDR1 as MNHNS and CDR2 as SASEGT. Trimming at V came to 2 bases and at J to 5 bases, leaving 9 bases not matched to a gene. The DNA for the CDR3 is TGTGCCAGCAGTGAAAGTGGGACAGGGTTATCTACTGAAGCTTTCTTT. This encodes CASSESGTGLSTEAFF.

The chain has TRBV7-6 and TRBJ2-7; 9 bases fit TRBD1. This CDR3 contains 15 residues. The trim removed 5 bases at V and 0 bases at J, leaving 5 bases unmatched. Germline CDR1 and CDR2: SGHVS and FNYEAQ. This chain's CDR3 is CASSAETGGSYEQYF. The CDR3 DNA is TGTGCCAGCAGCGCGGAGACAGGGGGCTCCTACGAGCAGTACTTC.

The V gene is TRBV7-8, the J gene TRBJ1-6, with 7 bases lining up with TRBD1. The germline CDR1 and CDR2 sequences are SGHVS and FQNEAQ. The CDR3 covers 15 residues. The ends lost 0 bases at V and 7 bases at J; junction bases unmatched: 3. CDR3 sequence reads: CASSLAGTENSPLHF. The CDR3 DNA reads TGTGCCAGCAGCTTAGCAGGGACAGAAAATTCACCCCTCCACTTT.

This clone was detected once. The chain links TRBV6-5 to TRBJ2-1; D may be TRBD2 (6 bases). V was trimmed by 7 bases and J by 3 bases, leaving 16 bases between them. Germline-derived CDR1 and CDR2 are MNHEY and SVGAGI. CDR3 length equals 15 residues. CDR3 DNA sequence: TGTGCCAGCAAGGTATCAAGCGGGTTCTACAATGAGCAGTTCTTC. It yields the protein CASKVSSGFYNEQFF.

The rearrangement uses TRBV11-2 and TRBJ2-3; D ambiguous. The CDR3 has 15 residues. Trimming took off 2 bases at V and 0 bases at J, with 9 bases between the two ends. CDR1 and CDR2 from the germline V gene are SGHAT and FQNNGV. The DNA for the CDR3 is TGTGCCAGCAGCTTAAACCCTATAAGCACAGATACGCAGTATTTT. This encodes CASSLNPISTDTQYF.

The chain uses TRBV19 and TRBJ2-5, with 7 bases identical to TRBD2. The CDR3 extends over 15 amino acids. Germline V gene lookup returns CDR1 LNHDA and CDR2 SQIVND (reference sequence). V dropped 5 bases and J dropped 0; count of bases not matched to a gene: 6. The CDR3 DNA is TGTGCCAGTAGTCCCCGCGGGACTAACCAAGAGACCCAGTACTTC. This gives the protein CASSPRGTNQETQYF. The full variable domain, rest sourced from reference TRBV19 and TRBJ2-5, is DGGITQSPKYLFRKEGQNVTLSCEQNLNHDAMYWYRQDPGQGLRLIYYSQIVNDFQKGDIAEGYSVSREKKESFPLTVTSAQKNPTAFYLCASSPRGTNQETQYFGPGTRLLVL.

The chain links TRBV4-2 to TRBJ2-1; the match to TRBD2 covers 12 bases. In germline, CDR1 is LGHNA, CDR2 YNFKEQ. The CDR3 loop spans 13 amino acids. Trimming at V came to 4 bases and at J to 8 bases, leaving 0 bases not matched to a gene. The CDR3, as DNA: TGTGCCAGCAGCCGACTAGCGGGAGATGAGCAGTTCTTC. Amino acid sequence: CASSRLAGDEQFF.

The rearrangement links TRBV5-1 to TRBJ1-1; 8 nucleotides match TRBD1. Germline V gene data show CDR1 as SGHRS and CDR2 as YFSETQ. V gave up 1 base and J gave up 3 bases; unmatched junction bases: 2. The CDR3 contains 14 residues. Here the CDR3 DNA reads TGCGCCAGCAGCTTGAACAGGGGGGACACTGAAGCTTTCTTT. It codes for CASSLNRGDTEAFF.

The CDR3 here is CATSREIYREEDDNEQFF. As DNA, the CDR3 is TGTGCCACCAGCAGAGAAATATATCGGGAGGAGGATGACAATGAGCAGTTCTTC. This chain links TRBV15 with TRBJ2-1, with 7 bases matching TRBD2. Germline loops: CDR1 LNHNV, CDR2 YYDKDF (reference sequence). J was trimmed by 5 bases and V by 0 bases; bases with no gene match: 13. The CDR3 spans 18 residues. The full variable domain, its missing parts supplied by reference TRBV15 and TRBJ2-1, is DAMVIQNPRYQVTQFGKPVTLSCSQTLNHNVMYWYQQKSSQAPKLLFHYYDKDFNNEADTPDNFQSRRPNTSFCFLDIRSPGLGDTAMYLCATSREIYREEDDNEQFFGPGTRLTVL.

As concerns this clone: Other nucleotide sequences in the sample specify the same CDR3. The V gene is TRBV14, the J gene TRBJ1-3, with D perhaps TRBD1 (5 bases). Germline CDR1 is SGHDN and CDR2 is FVKESK. V was cut by 1 base and J by 0 bases, with 10 bases left in between. The CDR3 totals 16 residues. CDR3 protein: CASSQVGGHSGNTIYF. CDR3 sequence (DNA): TGTGCCAGCAGCCAAGTGGGGGGTCACTCTGGAAACACCATATATTTT. The full variable domain, its missing parts supplied by reference TRBV14 and TRBJ1-3, is EAGVTQFPSHSVIEKGQTVTLRCDPISGHDNLYWYRRVMGKEIKFLLHFVKESKQDESGMPNNRFLAERTGGTYSTLKVQPAELEDSGVYFCASSQVGGHSGNTIYFGEGSWLTVV.

The gene calls are TRBV7-2 and TRBJ2-1; D is perhaps TRBD2 (7 bases). Germline lookup yields CDR1 SGHTA and CDR2 FQGNSA. The CDR3 has 17 residues. V was cut by 5 bases and J by 7 bases, with 24 bases left in between. The CDR3 loop reads CASSPGRGGRGLNEQFF. The DNA for the CDR3 is TGTGCCAGCAGCCCAGGACGAGGGGGGAGGGGCCTAAATGAGCAGTTCTTC.

This clone came up once. The rearrangement joins TRBV27 to TRBJ2-1; 14 bases are a match to TRBD2. This CDR3 region has 17 residues. The V gene end was trimmed by 2 bases and the J gene end by 4 bases; junction bases not matched to a gene: 4. From germline, CDR1 is MNHEY and CDR2 SMNVEV (reference sequence). This chain's CDR3 is CASSLIGLAGGYNEQFF. The CDR3 DNA reads as TGTGCCAGCAGTTTAATAGGACTAGCGGGAGGTTACAATGAGCAGTTCTTC.

The V gene is TRBV18, the J gene TRBJ2-3; 8 positions agree with TRBD2. This CDR3 comprises 12 residues. CDR1 and CDR2 from the germline V gene are KGHSH and LQKENI. V was pared by 6 bases and J by 6 bases, with 2 bases of the junction left unmatched. This CDR3 is CASSREADTQYF. DNA for the CDR3: TGTGCCAGCTCGCGGGAGGCGGATACGCAGTATTTT.

The genes are TRBV7-2 and TRBJ2-1, with TRBD2 matching 12 bases. The CDR3 covers 14 residues. The junction had 5 bases not matched to a gene; V was cut back by 5 bases and J by 9 bases. Germline V gene sequence: CDR1 SGHTA, CDR2 FQGNSA. In DNA, the CDR3 is TGTGCCAGCAGCCGGACTAGCGGGATAGGTGAGCAGTTCTTC. Protein product: CASSRTSGIGEQFF.